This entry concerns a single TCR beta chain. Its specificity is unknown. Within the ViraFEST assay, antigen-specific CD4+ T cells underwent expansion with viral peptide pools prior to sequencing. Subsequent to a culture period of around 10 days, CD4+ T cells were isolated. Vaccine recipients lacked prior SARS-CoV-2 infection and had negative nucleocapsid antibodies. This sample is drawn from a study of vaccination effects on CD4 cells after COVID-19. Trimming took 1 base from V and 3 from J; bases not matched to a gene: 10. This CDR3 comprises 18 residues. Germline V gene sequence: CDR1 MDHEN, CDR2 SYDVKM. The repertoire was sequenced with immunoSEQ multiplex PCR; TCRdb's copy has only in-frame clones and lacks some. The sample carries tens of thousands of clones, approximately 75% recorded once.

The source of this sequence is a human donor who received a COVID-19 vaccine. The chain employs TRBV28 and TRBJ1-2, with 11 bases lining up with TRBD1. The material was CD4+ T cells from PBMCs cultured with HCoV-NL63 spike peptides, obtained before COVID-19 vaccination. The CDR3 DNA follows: TGTGCCAGCAGTTTATTGCCCCGGACAGGGGGCAGATACTATGGCTACACCTTC. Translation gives CASSLLPRTGGRYYGYTF.